This entry describes one T cell receptor beta chain. The sample originates from a study of CD8+ T cells in alopecia areata. Losses at the gene ends were 5 bases for V and 4 bases for J; bases not matched to a gene: 0. The length of the CDR3 is 14 residues. Germline assignment: CDR1 SEHNR and CDR2 FQNEAQ (reference sequence). RNA was extracted and reverse transcribed into cDNA as the sequencing template. Only in-frame clones appear in the TCRdb table, and some are missing; sequencing was by immunoSEQ multiplex PCR. The sample yields approximately 150,000 clones, less than 75% seen once. The specimen was CD8+ T cells sorted from blood, collected at week 0. This chain joins TRBV7-9 and TRBJ2-2, with 11 positions matching TRBD2. This TCR derives from a human donor with alopecia areata. The CDR3 DNA reads as TGTGCCAGCAGCGGACTAGCGGGCACCGGGGAGCTGTTTTTT. Its protein is CASSGLAGTGELFF.